In this sample, the clone carrying this T cell receptor (beta chain) turned up many times. Using its own MiXCR run on the PCR reads, TCRdb lists one record per CDR3 protein. The data hold about 12,000 distinct CDR3 sequences, with 47% observed a single time. This sample stems from a study of CD4 and CD8 cells across lung adenocarcinoma regions. Localized lung adenocarcinoma, a non-small cell lung cancer, affected the donors. Germline loops: CDR1 MNHNS, CDR2 SASEGT. This CDR3 spans 15 amino acids. V was cut by 3 bases and J by 0 bases, with 6 bases left in between. The clonotype originates from a male donor with lung adenocarcinoma. The CD4 and CD8 labels of this study may be unreliable. Sample: CD8+ T cells from the margin of a lung tumor. The gene calls are TRBV6-1 and TRBJ2-6; the D gene is possibly TRBD2 (5 bases). CDR3 nucleotides: TGTGCCAGCAGTGACCGGGACTCTGGGGCCAACGTCCTGACTTTC. Translated, it gives CASSDRDSGANVLTF.